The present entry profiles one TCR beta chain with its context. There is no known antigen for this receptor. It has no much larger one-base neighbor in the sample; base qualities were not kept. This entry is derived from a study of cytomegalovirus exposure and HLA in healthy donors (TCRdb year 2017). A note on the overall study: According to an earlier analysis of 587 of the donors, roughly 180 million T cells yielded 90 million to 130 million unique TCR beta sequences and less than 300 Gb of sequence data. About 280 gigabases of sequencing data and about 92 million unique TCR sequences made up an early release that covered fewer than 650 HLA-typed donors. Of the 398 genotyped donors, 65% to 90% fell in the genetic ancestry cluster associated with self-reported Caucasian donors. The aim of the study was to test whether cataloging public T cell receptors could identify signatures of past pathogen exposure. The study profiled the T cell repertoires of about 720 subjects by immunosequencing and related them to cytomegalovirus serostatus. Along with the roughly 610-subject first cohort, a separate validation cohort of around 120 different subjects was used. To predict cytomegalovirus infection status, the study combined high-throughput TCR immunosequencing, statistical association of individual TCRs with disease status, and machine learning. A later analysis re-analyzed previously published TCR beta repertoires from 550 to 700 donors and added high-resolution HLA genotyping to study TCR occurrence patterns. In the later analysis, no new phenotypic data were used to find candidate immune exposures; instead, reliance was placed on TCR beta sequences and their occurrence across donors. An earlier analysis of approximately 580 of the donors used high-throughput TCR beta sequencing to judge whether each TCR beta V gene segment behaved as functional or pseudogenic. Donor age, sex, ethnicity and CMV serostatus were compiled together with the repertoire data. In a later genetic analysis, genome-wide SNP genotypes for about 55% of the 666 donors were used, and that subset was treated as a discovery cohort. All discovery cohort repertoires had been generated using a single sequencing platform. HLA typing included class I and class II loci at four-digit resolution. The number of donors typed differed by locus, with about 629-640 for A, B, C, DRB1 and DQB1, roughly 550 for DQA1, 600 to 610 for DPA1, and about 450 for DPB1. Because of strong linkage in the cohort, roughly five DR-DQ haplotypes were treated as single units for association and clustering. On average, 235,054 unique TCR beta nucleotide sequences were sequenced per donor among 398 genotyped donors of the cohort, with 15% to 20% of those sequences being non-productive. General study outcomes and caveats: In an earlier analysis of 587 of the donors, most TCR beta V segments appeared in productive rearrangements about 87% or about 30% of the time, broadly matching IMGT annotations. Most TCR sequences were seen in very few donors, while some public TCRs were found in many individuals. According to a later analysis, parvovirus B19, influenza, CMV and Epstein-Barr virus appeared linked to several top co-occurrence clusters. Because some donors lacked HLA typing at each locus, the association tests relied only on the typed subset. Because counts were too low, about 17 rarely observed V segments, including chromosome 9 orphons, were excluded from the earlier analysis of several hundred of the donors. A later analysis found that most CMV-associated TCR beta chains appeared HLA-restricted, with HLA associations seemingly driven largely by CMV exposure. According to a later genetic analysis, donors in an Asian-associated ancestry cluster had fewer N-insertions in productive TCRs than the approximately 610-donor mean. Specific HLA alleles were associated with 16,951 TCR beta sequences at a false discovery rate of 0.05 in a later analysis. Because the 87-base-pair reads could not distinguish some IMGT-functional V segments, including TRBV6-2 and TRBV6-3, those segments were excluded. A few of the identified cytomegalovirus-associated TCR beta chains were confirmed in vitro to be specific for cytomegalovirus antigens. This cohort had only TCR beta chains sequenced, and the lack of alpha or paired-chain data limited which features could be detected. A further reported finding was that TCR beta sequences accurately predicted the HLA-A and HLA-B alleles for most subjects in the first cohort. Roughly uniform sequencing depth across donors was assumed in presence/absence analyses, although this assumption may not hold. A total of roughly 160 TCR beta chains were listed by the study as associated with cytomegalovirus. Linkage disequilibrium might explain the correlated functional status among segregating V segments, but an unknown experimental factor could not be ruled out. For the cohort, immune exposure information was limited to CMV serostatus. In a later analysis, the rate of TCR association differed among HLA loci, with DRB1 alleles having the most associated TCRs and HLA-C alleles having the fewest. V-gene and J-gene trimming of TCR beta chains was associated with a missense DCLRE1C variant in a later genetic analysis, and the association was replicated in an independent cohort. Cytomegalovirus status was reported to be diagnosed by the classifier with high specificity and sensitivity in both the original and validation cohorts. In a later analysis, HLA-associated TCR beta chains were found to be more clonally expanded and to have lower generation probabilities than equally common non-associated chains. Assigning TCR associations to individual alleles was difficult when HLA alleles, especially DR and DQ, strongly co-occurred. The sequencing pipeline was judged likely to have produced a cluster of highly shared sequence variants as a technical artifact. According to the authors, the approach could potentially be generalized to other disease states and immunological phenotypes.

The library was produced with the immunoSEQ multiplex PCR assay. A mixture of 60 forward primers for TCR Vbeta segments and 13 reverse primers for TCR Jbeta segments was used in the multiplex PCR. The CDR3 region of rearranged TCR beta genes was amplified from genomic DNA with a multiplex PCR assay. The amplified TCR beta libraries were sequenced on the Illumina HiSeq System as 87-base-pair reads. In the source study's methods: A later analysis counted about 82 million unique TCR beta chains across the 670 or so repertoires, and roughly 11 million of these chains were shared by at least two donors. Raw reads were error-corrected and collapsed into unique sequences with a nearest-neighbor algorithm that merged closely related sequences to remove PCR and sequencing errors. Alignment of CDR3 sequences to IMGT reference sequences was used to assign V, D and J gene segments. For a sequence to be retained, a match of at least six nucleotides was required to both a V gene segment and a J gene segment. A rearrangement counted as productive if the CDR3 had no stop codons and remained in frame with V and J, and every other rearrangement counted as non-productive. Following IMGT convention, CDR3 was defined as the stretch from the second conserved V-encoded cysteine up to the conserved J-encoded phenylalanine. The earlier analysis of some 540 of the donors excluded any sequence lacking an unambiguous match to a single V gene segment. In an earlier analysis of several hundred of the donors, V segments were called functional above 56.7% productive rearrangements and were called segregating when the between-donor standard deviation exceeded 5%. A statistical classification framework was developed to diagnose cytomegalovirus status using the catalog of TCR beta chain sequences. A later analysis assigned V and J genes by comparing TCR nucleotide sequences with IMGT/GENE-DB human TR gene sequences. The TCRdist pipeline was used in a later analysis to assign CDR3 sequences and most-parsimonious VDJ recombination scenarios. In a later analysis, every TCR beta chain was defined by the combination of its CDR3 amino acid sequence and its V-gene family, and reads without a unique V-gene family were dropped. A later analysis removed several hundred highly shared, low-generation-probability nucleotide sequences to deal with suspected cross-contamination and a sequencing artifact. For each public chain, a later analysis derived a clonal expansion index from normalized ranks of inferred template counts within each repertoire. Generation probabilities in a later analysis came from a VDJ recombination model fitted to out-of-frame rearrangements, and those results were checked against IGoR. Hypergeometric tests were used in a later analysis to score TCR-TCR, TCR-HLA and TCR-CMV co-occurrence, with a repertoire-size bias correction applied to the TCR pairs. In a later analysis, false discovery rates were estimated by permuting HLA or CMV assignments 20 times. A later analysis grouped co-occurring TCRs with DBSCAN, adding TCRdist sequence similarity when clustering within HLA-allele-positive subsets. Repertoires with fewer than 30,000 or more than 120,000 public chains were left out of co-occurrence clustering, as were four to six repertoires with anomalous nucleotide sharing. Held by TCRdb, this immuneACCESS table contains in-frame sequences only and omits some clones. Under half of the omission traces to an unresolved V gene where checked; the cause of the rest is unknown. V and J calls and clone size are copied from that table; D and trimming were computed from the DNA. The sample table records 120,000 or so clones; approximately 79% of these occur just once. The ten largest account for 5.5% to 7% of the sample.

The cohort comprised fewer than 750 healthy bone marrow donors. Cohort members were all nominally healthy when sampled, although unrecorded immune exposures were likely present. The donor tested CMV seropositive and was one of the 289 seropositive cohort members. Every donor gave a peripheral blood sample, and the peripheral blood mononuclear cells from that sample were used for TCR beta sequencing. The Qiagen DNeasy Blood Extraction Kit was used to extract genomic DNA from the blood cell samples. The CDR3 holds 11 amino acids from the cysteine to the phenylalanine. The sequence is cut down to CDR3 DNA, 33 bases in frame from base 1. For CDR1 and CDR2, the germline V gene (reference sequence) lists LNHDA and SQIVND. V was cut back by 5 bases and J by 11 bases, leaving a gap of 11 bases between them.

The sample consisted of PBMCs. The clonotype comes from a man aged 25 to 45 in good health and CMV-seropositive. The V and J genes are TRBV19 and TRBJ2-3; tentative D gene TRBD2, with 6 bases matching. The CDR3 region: CASSGRERQYF. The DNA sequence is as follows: TGTGCCAGTAGTGGGCGGGAACGGCAGTATTTT. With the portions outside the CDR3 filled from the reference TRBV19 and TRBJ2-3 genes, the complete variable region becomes DGGITQSPKYLFRKEGQNVTLSCEQNLNHDAMYWYRQDPGQGLRLIYYSQIVNDFQKGDIAEGYSVSREKKESFPLTVTSAQKNPTAFYLCASSGRERQYFGPGTRLTVL.